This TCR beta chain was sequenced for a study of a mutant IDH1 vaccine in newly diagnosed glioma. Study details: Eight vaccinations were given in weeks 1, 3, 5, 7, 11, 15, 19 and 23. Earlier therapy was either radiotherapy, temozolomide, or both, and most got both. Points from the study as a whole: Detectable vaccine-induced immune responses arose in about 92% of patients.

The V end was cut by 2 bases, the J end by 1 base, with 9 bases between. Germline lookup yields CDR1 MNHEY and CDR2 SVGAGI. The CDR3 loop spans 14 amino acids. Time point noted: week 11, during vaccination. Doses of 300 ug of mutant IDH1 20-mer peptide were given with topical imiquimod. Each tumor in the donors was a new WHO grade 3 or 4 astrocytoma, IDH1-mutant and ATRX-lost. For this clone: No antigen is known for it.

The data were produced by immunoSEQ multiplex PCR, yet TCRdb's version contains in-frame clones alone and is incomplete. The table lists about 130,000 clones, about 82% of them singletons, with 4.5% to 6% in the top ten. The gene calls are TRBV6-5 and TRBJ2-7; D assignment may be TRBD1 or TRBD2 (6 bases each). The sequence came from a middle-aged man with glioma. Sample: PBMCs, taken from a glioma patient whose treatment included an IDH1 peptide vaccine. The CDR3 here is CASSYAGQSYEQYF. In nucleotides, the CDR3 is TGTGCCAGCAGTTACGCGGGACAATCCTACGAGCAGTACTTC.